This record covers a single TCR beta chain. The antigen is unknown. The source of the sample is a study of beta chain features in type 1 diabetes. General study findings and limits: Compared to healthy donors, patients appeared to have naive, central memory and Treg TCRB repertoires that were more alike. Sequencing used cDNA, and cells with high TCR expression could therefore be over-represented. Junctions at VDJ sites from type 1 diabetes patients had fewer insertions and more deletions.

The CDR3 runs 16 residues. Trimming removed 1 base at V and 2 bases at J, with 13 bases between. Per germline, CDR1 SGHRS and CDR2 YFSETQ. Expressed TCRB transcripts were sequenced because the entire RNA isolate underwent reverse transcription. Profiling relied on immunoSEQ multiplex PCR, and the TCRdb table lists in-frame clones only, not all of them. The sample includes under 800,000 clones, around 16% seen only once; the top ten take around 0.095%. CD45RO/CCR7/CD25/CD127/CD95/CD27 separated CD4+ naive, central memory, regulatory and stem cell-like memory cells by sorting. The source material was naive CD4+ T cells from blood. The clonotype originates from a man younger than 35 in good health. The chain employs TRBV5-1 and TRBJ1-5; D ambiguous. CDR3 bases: TGCGCCAGCAGCTTGTGGCAGGAGGCTGGCAATCAGCCCCAGCATTTT. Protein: CASSLWQEAGNQPQHF.